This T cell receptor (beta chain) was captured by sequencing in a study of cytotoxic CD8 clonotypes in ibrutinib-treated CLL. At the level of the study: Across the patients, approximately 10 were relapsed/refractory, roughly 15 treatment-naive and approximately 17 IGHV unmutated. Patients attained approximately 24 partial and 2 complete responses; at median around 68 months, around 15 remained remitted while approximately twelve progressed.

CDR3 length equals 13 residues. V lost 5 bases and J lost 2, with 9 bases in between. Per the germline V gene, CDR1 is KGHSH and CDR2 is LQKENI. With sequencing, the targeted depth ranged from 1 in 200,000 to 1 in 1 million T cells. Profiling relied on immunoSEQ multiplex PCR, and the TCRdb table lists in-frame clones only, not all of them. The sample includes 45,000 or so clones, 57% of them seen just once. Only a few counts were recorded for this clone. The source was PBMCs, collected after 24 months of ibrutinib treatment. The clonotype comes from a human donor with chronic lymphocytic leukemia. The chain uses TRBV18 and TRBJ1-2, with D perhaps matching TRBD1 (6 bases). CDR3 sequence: CASSSQGNYGYTF. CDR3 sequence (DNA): TGTGCCAGCTCATCCCAGGGGAACTATGGCTACACCTTC.